This passage covers 5 T cell receptor beta chains from one sample sequenced in a study of PD-1 blockade in classical Hodgkin lymphoma. The protocol was immunoSEQ multiplex PCR, while the TCRdb copy is restricted to in-frame clones and leaves out a portion. The sample has about 24,000 clones, around 90% seen once. Time point: newly diagnosed, previously untreated cHL patient sample. Purification of CD4+ T cells from thawed PBMCs was achieved by magnetic negative selection. The sample comprised CD4+ T cells from blood. Source of these receptors: a human donor with classical Hodgkin lymphoma.

The chain joins TRBV7-9 to TRBJ1-4; D is unclear. The germline CDR1 and CDR2 sequences are SEHNR and FQNEAQ (reference sequence). Trimming shortened V by 4 bases and J by 8 bases, and 20 bases separated the two germline ends. The CDR3 contains 16 residues. The CDR3 here is CASSSTRTLEREKLFF. Here the CDR3 DNA reads TGTGCCAGCAGCTCCACCCGGACTCTAGAACGAGAAAAACTGTTTTTT.

This chain's CDR3 is CASSRSTGGDTEAFF. CDR3 sequence (DNA): TGCGCCAGCAGCCGTAGTACAGGGGGGGACACTGAAGCTTTCTTT. The J gene is TRBJ1-1, the V gene TRBV5-1; 8 bases are a match to TRBD1. CDR1 and CDR2 (germline): SGHRS, YFSETQ. CDR3 size: 15 residues. Trimming cost V 4 bases and J 3 bases; bases outside gene matches: 8.

This clone came up once. The J gene is TRBJ1-1, the V gene TRBV27; 8 nucleotides line up with TRBD1. Germline CDR1 and CDR2: MNHEY and SMNVEV (reference sequence). This CDR3 spans 14 amino acids. Losses at the gene ends were 4 bases for V and 1 base for J; bases not matched to a gene: 2. CDR3 region: CASSSGTGNTEAFF. CDR3 DNA sequence: TGTGCCAGCAGTTCCGGGACAGGGAACACTGAAGCTTTCTTT.

The J gene is TRBJ1-1, the V gene TRBV5-8, with D hard to call. Trimming pared 1 base from V and 6 bases from J, leaving 7 bases between. The CDR3 consists of 12 residues. Germline lookup yields CDR1 SGHTS and CDR2 YDEGEE. CDR3 sequence reads: CASSLMGAEAFF. In DNA, the CDR3 is TGTGCCAGCAGCTTGATGGGCGCTGAAGCTTTCTTT.

The DNA for the CDR3 is TGTGCCACCCTCCCCGGGACTAGCGGACCGAGCCGGAATGAGCAGTTCTTC. This encodes CATLPGTSGPSRNEQFF. This rearrangement joins TRBV14 to TRBJ2-1, with 11 bases aligning to TRBD2. The germline V gene encodes CDR1 SGHDN and CDR2 FVKESK. The J segment lost 7 bases and the V segment lost 10 bases, leaving 18 bases of the junction unmatched. The CDR3 has 17 amino acids.